These 29 T cell receptor beta chains were all obtained from the same sample, sequenced in a study of shared clonotypes between healthy human individuals. Sequencing was performed with immunoSEQ multiplex PCR; in TCRdb, only in-frame clones are kept and a portion is missing. The sample includes around 2.5 million clones, over 85% of them seen just once. Sequenced input: naive CD4+ T cells from PBMCs. Subset given: CD45RA+ positively selected. The receptors come from a man aged 18 to 29 in good health. Some clones in this sample may be carry-over from other donors' samples.

V is TRBV4-1 and J is TRBJ2-5; D is possibly TRBD1 or TRBD2 (6 bases each). CDR3 length: 16 residues. The germline V gene encodes CDR1 MGHRA and CDR2 YSYEKL. Trimming left V 5 bases short and J 3 bases short, with 19 bases between. CDR3 loop: CASSAPGTRQEETQYF. CDR3 bases: TGCGCCAGCAGCGCGCCCGGGACTCGACAGGAAGAGACCCAGTACTTC.

This chain links TRBV5-1 with TRBJ2-7; possibly TRBD1 for D (6 bases). V was trimmed by 3 bases and J by 2 bases, leaving 12 bases between them. The CDR3 has 14 amino acids. Per germline, CDR1 SGHRS and CDR2 YFSETQ. The CDR3 reads CASSSRTATYEQYF. The DNA for the CDR3 is TGCGCCAGCAGCTCGCGGACAGCTACCTACGAGCAGTACTTC.

The V and J genes are TRBV2 and TRBJ2-2; D unresolved. The germline V gene has CDR1 SNHLY and CDR2 FYNNEI. V was shortened by 5 bases and J by 4 bases, with 11 bases between the two germline ends. The CDR3 has 14 residues. The CDR3 bases are TGTGCCAGCAGTCCCTCAGGCGGCACCGGGGAGCTGTTTTTT. Protein sequence: CASSPSGGTGELFF.

The chain employs TRBV4-1 and TRBJ2-1; D is perhaps TRBD1 (5 bases). Trimming removed 1 base at V and 0 bases at J, with 7 bases between. The CDR3 loop spans 15 amino acids. Germline V gene data show CDR1 as MGHRA and CDR2 as YSYEKL. The CDR3 DNA is TGCGCCAGCAGCCAAGTCAGGGTCTCCTACAATGAGCAGTTCTTC. It yields the protein CASSQVRVSYNEQFF.

The chain has TRBV6-1 and TRBJ2-4, with a weak D call TRBD2 (5 bases). Deletions cut 3 bases from V and 0 bases from J, with 9 bases between. Germline lookup yields CDR1 MNHNS and CDR2 SASEGT. There are 15 residues in the CDR3. The CDR3 DNA follows: TGTGCCAGCAGTGACGTGGGAGTAGCCAAAAACATTCAGTACTTC. This gives the protein CASSDVGVAKNIQYF.

The chain couples TRBV12-5 to TRBJ2-5; D assignment may be TRBD1 or TRBD2 (6 bases each). Germline values: CDR1 LGHNT, CDR2 FRNRAP. This CDR3 is 14 amino acids long. Trimming cost V 2 bases and J 4 bases, with 11 bases left between them. The CDR3 DNA reads TGTGCTAGTGGTTTGTGGGGGGCGGGAGAGACCCAGTACTTC. It yields the protein CASGLWGAGETQYF. Full variable domain (remainder filled in from reference TRBV12-5 and TRBJ2-5): DARVTQTPRHKVTEMGQEVTMRCQPILGHNTVFWYRQTMMQGLELLAYFRNRAPLDDSGMPKDRFSAEMPDATLATLKIQPSEPRDSAVYFCASGLWGAGETQYFGPGTRLLVL.

The chain has TRBV18 and TRBJ1-2; unclear D gene. There are 11 residues in the CDR3. V was cut by 4 bases and J by 5 bases, with 5 bases left in between. Germline CDR1 and CDR2: KGHSH and LQKENI. CDR3 sequence reads: CASSRLYGYTF. CDR3 sequence (DNA): TGTGCCAGCTCACGGCTGTATGGCTACACCTTC.

Comment on this clone: The identical CDR3 is also encoded by other nucleotide sequences in the sample. In DNA, the CDR3 is TGTGCCAGCAGCTTAGGACAGGGGACAGATACGCAGTATTTT. Encoded protein: CASSLGQGTDTQYF. The chain employs TRBV7-7 and TRBJ2-3; TRBD1 matches at 8 bases. With V trimmed by 1 base and J by 3 bases, 0 bases remained unmatched. The CDR3 is 14 residues long. CDR1 and CDR2 (germline): SSHAT, FNYEAQ (reference sequence).

This chain uses TRBV28 with TRBJ1-5; 7 positions agree with TRBD1. After removal of 11 bases from V and 7 bases from J, the junction contained 8 bases not matched to a gene. The CDR3 spans 12 residues. Germline V gene sequence: CDR1 MDHEN, CDR2 SYDVKM. CDR3 sequence (DNA): TGTGCCGCCGGCAGGGGGACCCAGCCCCAGCATTTT. Protein product: CAAGRGTQPQHF. The whole variable domain, filled in from reference TRBV28 and TRBJ1-5, reads DVKVTQSSRYLVKRTGEKVFLECVQDMDHENMFWYRQDPGLGLRLIYFSYDVKMKEKGDIPEGYSVSREKKERFSLILESASTNQTSMYLCAAGRGTQPQHFGDGTRLSIL.

CDR3 DNA: TGTGCCAGCAGCTCAAGGGGGTCAGGGGCCAACGTCCTGACTTTC. Residues: CASSSRGSGANVLTF. The chain links TRBV13 to TRBJ2-6; possible D gene TRBD1, 6 bases. CDR1 PRHDT and CDR2 FYEKMQ come from the germline V gene (reference sequence). V lost 4 bases and J 4 bases, leaving 11 bases between the germline ends. There are 15 residues in the CDR3.

This chain connects TRBV6-1 to TRBJ1-2; D unresolved. This CDR3 comprises 15 residues. Trimming left V 2 bases short and J 2 bases short, with 12 bases between. Germline lookup yields CDR1 MNHNS and CDR2 SASEGT. The CDR3 sequence: CASSEFQLENYGYTF. For the CDR3, the DNA is TGTGCCAGCAGTGAATTCCAGCTAGAGAACTATGGCTACACCTTC.

V usage is TRBV16 and J usage is TRBJ1-4; the D gene is possibly TRBD1 (5 bases). With 1 base removed from V and 8 bases from J, the gap between germline ends came to 11 bases. The CDR3 consists of 14 residues. Per the germline V gene, CDR1 is KGHSY and CDR2 is FQNENV. CDR3 sequence reads: CASSQFREGEKLFF. Here the CDR3 DNA reads TGTGCCAGCAGCCAATTCAGGGAAGGCGAAAAACTGTTTTTT.

The V and J genes are TRBV5-1 and TRBJ2-3; the match to TRBD2 covers 14 bases. V trimming: 4 bases; J trimming: 5 bases; junction bases outside the gene matches: 12. The germline CDR1 and CDR2 sequences are SGHRS and YFSETQ. This CDR3 has 18 residues. CDR3 sequence reads: CASSAGGLAGGRKDTQYF. The CDR3 bases are TGCGCCAGCAGCGCCGGTGGACTAGCGGGAGGCCGTAAAGATACGCAGTATTTT.

V usage is TRBV4-3 and J usage is TRBJ2-1, with 7 bases that match TRBD2. CDR1 LGHNA and CDR2 YSLEER come from the germline V gene. The length of the CDR3 is 16 residues. The V and J ends lost 4 bases and 2 bases, in that order; junction bases with no gene match: 8. CDR3 coding DNA: TGCGCCAGCAGCCCCATTCCTAGCGGAGCCTACAATGAGCAGTTCTTC. Protein: CASSPIPSGAYNEQFF.

This clone was counted once. The chain is built from TRBV9 and TRBJ2-2; D may be TRBD1 or TRBD2 (5 bases each). V lost 1 base and J lost 3, with 10 bases in between. Germline V CDR1 and CDR2: SGDLS, YYNGEE. The CDR3 length is 15 residues. The CDR3 DNA reads TGTGCCAGCAGCGTAACAGGCGGGTACACCGGGGAGCTGTTTTTT. Translation gives CASSVTGGYTGELFF. Drawing the rest from reference TRBV9 and TRBJ2-2, the complete variable domain is DSGVTQTPKHLITATGQRVTLRCSPRSGDLSVYWYQQSLDQGLQFLIQYYNGEERAKGNILERFSAQQFPDLHSELNLSSLELGDSALYFCASSVTGGYTGELFFGEGSRLTVL.

V and J are TRBV28 and TRBJ1-5; a possible D gene is TRBD1 (6 bases). Trimming stripped 8 bases from V and 11 bases from J, with 19 bases between. The CDR3 sequence is 13 residues long. Germline CDR1 is MDHEN and CDR2 is SYDVKM. This CDR3 is CASDIQGGSAQHF. CDR3 coding DNA: TGTGCCAGCGATATACAGGGTGGTTCCGCCCAGCATTTT.

V is TRBV11-2 and J is TRBJ1-1; no clear D gene. Trimming pared 3 bases from V and 1 base from J, leaving 6 bases between. The CDR3 is made up of 13 amino acids. Germline V lookup: CDR1 SGHAT, CDR2 FQNNGV. The CDR3 DNA reads as TGTGCCAGCAGCTTTTCACAGAACACTGAAGCTTTCTTT. Protein product: CASSFSQNTEAFF. The entire variable domain, with the rest obtained from reference TRBV11-2 and TRBJ1-1, is as follows: EAGVAQSPRYKIIEKRQSVAFWCNPISGHATLYWYQQILGQGPKLLIQFQNNGVVDDSQLPKDRFSAERLKGVDSTLKIQPAKLEDSAVYLCASSFSQNTEAFFGQGTRLTVV.

The rearrangement joins TRBV2 to TRBJ2-7; D remains ambiguous. V gave up 1 base and J gave up 6 bases, with 13 bases separating them. Per the germline V gene, CDR1 is SNHLY and CDR2 is FYNNEI. The CDR3 covers 14 residues. The CDR3 DNA reads TGTGCCAGCAGTGAAGTGCTAGTCTCAACCGAGCAGTACTTC. Protein sequence: CASSEVLVSTEQYF.

The rearrangement links TRBV5-1 to TRBJ2-2, with D perhaps matching TRBD1 (5 bases). The CDR3 sequence is 16 residues long. Germline lookup yields CDR1 SGHRS and CDR2 YFSETQ. Trimming took off 6 bases at V and 0 bases at J, with 15 bases between the two ends. Here the CDR3 DNA reads TGCGCCAGCACCTTATCTGGCAGGGCGAACACCGGGGAGCTGTTTTTT. It specifies CASTLSGRANTGELFF.

This clone came up a few times. The chain carries TRBV7-3 and TRBJ1-5, with D maybe TRBD1 (6 bases). V was clipped by 5 bases and J by 3 bases, with 8 bases between them. This CDR3 contains 13 residues. Germline V CDR1 and CDR2: SGHTA, FQGTGA. The CDR3 DNA reads as TGTGCCAGCAGCGCAGGGGTCAATCAGCCCCAGCATTTT. It specifies CASSAGVNQPQHF.

J is TRBJ2-6 and V is TRBV28; possible D gene TRBD1, 5 bases. CDR3 length: 15 residues. The germline gives CDR1 MDHEN, CDR2 SYDVKM. V lost 7 bases and J lost 4, with 14 bases in between. This chain's CDR3 is CASIDRTGGANVLTF. In DNA, the CDR3 is TGTGCCAGCATCGACAGAACAGGAGGGGCCAACGTCCTGACTTTC. Full variable domain (rest looked up from reference TRBV28 and TRBJ2-6): DVKVTQSSRYLVKRTGEKVFLECVQDMDHENMFWYRQDPGLGLRLIYFSYDVKMKEKGDIPEGYSVSREKKERFSLILESASTNQTSMYLCASIDRTGGANVLTFGAGSRLTVL.

CDR3: CASSPGQGSSGNTIYF. The CDR3 bases are TGTGCCAGCAGCCCGGGACAGGGGAGCTCTGGAAACACCATATATTTT. The chain couples TRBV9 to TRBJ1-3; 10 nucleotides align to TRBD1. Germline V gene sequence: CDR1 SGDLS, CDR2 YYNGEE. This CDR3 has 16 amino acids. V was clipped by 4 bases and J by 0 bases; unmatched bases: 4.

The V and J genes are TRBV18 and TRBJ1-5; D is ambiguous. The CDR3 has 14 amino acids. V lost 6 bases and J lost 4, with 13 bases in between. Looked up from germline, CDR1 is KGHSH and CDR2 is LQKENI. The chain's CDR3 is CASSPGKGNQPQHF. In DNA form, the CDR3 reads TGTGCCAGCTCTCCTGGTAAGGGTAATCAGCCCCAGCATTTT. The variable domain in full, completed from reference TRBV18 and TRBJ1-5, reads NAGVMQNPRHLVRRRGQEARLRCSPMKGHSHVYWYRQLPEEGLKFMVYLQKENIIDESGMPKERFSAEFPKEGPSILRIQQVVRGDSAAYFCASSPGKGNQPQHFGDGTRLSIL.

Of note for this clone: At the DNA level, this CDR3 is encoded by other sequences in the same sample as well. J is TRBJ1-5 and V is TRBV28, with D possibly matching TRBD1 (5 bases). The V and J ends lost 1 base and 2 bases respectively, with 9 bases between them. In germline, CDR1 is MDHEN, CDR2 SYDVKM. The CDR3 is 15 amino acids. The CDR3 sequence is CASSLSGAGNQPQHF. Written as DNA, the CDR3 is TGTGCCAGCAGTTTATCTGGGGCTGGCAATCAGCCCCAGCATTTT.

The table lists this clone with a count of one. The chain is built from TRBV5-1 and TRBJ1-1; the D gene is possibly TRBD1 (5 bases). V was trimmed by 4 bases and J by 1 base, leaving 17 bases between them. Germline CDR1 is SGHRS and CDR2 is YFSETQ. The CDR3 extends over 16 amino acids. CDR3 region: CASSRLPGRTNTEAFF. As DNA, the CDR3 is TGCGCCAGCAGCCGATTACCGGGACGGACGAACACTGAAGCTTTCTTT.

This rearrangement joins TRBV19 to TRBJ2-5, with 11 bases identical to TRBD2. The CDR3 length is 16 residues. With V trimmed by 4 bases and J by 3 bases, 7 bases remained unmatched. The germline CDR1 and CDR2 sequences are LNHDA and SQIVND (reference sequence). CDR3 residues: CASSRGPGLAEETQYF. The CDR3 nucleotides are TGTGCCAGTAGTAGGGGACCGGGACTAGCGGAAGAGACCCAGTACTTC.

V and J are TRBV10-3 and TRBJ2-5; perhaps TRBD1 as D (6 bases). The CDR3 extends over 15 amino acids. V was cut by 2 bases and J by 3 bases, with 13 bases left in between. Per germline, CDR1 ENHRY and CDR2 SYGVKD. In DNA form, the CDR3 reads TGTGCCATCAGTGAGGGAGACAGGTCTGAAGAGACCCAGTACTTC. It encodes CAISEGDRSEETQYF.

The chain is built from TRBV28 and TRBJ1-1; D not certain. Germline loops: CDR1 MDHEN, CDR2 SYDVKM. Trimming shortened V by 9 bases and J by 10 bases, and 24 bases separated the two germline ends. CDR3 size: 14 residues. The DNA of the CDR3 is TGTGCCAGTGGAAATTCCGGGGTCGGTTGGTTAGCTTTCTTT. Its translation is CASGNSGVGWLAFF.

The rearrangement links TRBV19 to TRBJ2-5; 10 bases are a match to TRBD1. Trimming at V came to 1 base and at J to 4 bases, leaving 6 bases not matched to a gene. CDR3 length: 16 residues. Germline CDR1 LNHDA, CDR2 SQIVND (reference sequence). CDR3 nucleotide sequence: TGTGCCAGTAGTATAGGGGGACAGGGGATCCGAGAGACCCAGTACTTC. Translating it yields CASSIGGQGIRETQYF.